The 6 T cell receptor beta chains in this list originate from one sample, sequenced in a study of T cells in Graves' hyperthyroidism and ophthalmopathy (dated by TCRdb to between 2018 and 2021). Library method: multiplex PCR. Sequencing relied on an Illumina HiSeq 2000. Amplification of TCR beta CDR3 regions was carried out from RNA transcripts. The TCR CDR3 was subjected to a first round of RT-PCR using the HTBI primer set and the Qiagen OneStep RT-PCR kit. The public reads were reprocessed in TCRdb via fastp at Q25 and MiXCR, keeping in-frame beta chains. Every CDR3 protein is listed once, alongside the most common genes and DNA of its rows. This sample holds hundreds of thousands of distinct CDR3 sequences; roughly 40% were observed only once. The ten most abundant clones make up roughly 8.3% of the sample. Input material: blood. The receptors here all came from a man younger than 35 with Graves' hyperthyroidism.

This clonotype was recorded at least ten times. This chain connects TRBV7-9 to TRBJ1-4; D gene ambiguous. Trimming removed 9 bases at V and 5 bases at J, with 10 bases between. CDR3 length: 12 residues. Looked up from germline, CDR1 is SEHNR and CDR2 is FQNEAQ (reference sequence). The chain's CDR3 is CASGSLNEKLFF. DNA of the CDR3: TGTGCCAGTGGGAGCCTAAATGAAAAACTGTTTTTT.

Remarks on this clonotype: A much larger clone sits a single nucleotide away, making a read error possible. The rearrangement joins TRBV7-4 to TRBJ2-5, with TRBD1 matching over 10 bases. The CDR3 runs 17 residues. The germline CDR1 and CDR2 sequences are SGHVT and SQSDAQ. This CDR3 reads CASSLGRDRGRGEAQYF. The CDR3 DNA sequence: TGTGCCAGCAGCTTAGGTCGCGACAGGGGGCGAGGAGAGGCCCAGTACTTC.

This clonotype has only a few counts. This chain connects TRBV6-6 to TRBJ1-2; 9 bases fit TRBD1. Germline CDR1 reads MNHNY; CDR2 reads SVGAGI (reference sequence). The CDR3 loop spans 13 amino acids. J was trimmed by 6 bases and V by 5 bases; bases with no gene match: 4. The CDR3 DNA reads as TGTGCCAGCAGTCCAACAGGGGGCGATGGCTACACCTTC. Residues: CASSPTGGDGYTF.

This clonotype was recorded a few times. This chain joins TRBV5-6 and TRBJ1-1, with 7 positions matching TRBD1. The germline V gene has CDR1 SGHDT and CDR2 YYEEEE. This CDR3 is 14 amino acids long. V dropped 4 bases and J dropped 2; count of bases not matched to a gene: 5. The CDR3 region has the DNA TGTGCCAGCAGCAAGGGACAGATAAACACTGAAGCTTTCTTT. This sequence encodes CASSKGQINTEAFF.

The chain combines TRBV20-1 with TRBJ1-1; the match to TRBD1 covers 8 bases. The CDR3 covers 13 residues. The germline CDR1 and CDR2 sequences are DFQATT and SNEGSKA (reference sequence). DNA for the CDR3: TGCACTCGGACGGGACAGGTGATCCCTGAAGCTTTCTTT. It is translated as CTRTGQVIPEAFF.

This chain links TRBV29-1 with TRBJ1-5, with TRBD1 as a possible D gene (6 bases). CDR3 length equals 12 residues. Looked up from germline, CDR1 is SQVTM and CDR2 is ANQGSEA. The V end was cut by 4 bases, the J end by 7 bases, with 11 bases between. CDR3 sequence (DNA): TGCAGCGTTGCAGGGGCTCAGCAGCCCCAGCATTTT. Translation gives CSVAGAQQPQHF.